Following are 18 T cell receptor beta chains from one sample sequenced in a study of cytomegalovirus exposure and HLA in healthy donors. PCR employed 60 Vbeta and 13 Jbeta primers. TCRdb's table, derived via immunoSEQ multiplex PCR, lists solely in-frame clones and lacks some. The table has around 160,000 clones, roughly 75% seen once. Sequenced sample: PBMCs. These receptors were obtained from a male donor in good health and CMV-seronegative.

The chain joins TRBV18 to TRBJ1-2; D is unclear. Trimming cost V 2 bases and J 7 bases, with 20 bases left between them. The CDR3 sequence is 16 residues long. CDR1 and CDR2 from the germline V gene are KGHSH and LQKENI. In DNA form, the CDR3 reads TGTGCCAGCTCACCAGGTATACAGACTGGACTTGCTGGCTACACCTTC. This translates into CASSPGIQTGLAGYTF. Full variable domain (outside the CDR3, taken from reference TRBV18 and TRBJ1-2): NAGVMQNPRHLVRRRGQEARLRCSPMKGHSHVYWYRQLPEEGLKFMVYLQKENIIDESGMPKERFSAEFPKEGPSILRIQQVVRGDSAAYFCASSPGIQTGLAGYTFGSGTRLTVV.

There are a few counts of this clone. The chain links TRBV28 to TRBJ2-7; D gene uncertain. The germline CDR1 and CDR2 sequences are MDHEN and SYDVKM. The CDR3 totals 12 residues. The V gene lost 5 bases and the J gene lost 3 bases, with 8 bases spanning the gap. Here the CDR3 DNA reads TGTGCCAGCAGTGTCAACTTCTACGAGCAGTACTTC. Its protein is CASSVNFYEQYF.

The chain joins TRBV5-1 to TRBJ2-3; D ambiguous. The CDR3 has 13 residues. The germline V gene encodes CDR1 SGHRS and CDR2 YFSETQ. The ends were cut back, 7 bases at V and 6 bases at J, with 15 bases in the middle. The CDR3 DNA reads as TGCGCCAGCGTAAGGCGGCCTGGGGATACGCAGTATTTT. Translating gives CASVRRPGDTQYF.

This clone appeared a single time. This CDR3 reads CASSNWGAGNTIYF. The CDR3 DNA reads as TGTGCCAGCAGTAATTGGGGCGCTGGAAACACCATATATTTT. V is TRBV6-5 and J is TRBJ1-3; tentatively, D is TRBD1 (5 bases). This CDR3 comprises 14 residues. Trimming left V 5 bases short and J 2 bases short, with 10 bases between. The germline V gene has CDR1 MNHEY and CDR2 SVGAGI.

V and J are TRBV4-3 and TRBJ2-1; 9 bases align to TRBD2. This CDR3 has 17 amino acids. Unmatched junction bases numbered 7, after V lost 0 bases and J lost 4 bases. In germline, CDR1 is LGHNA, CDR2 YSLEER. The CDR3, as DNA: TGCGCCAGCAGCCAAGATCCGTTAGCGGGAGAGTACAATGAGCAGTTCTTC. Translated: CASSQDPLAGEYNEQFF.

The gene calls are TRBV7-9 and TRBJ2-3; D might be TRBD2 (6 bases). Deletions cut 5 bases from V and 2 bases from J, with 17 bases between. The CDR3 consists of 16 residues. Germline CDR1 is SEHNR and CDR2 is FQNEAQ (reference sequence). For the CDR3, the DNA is TGTGCCAGCAGCATTGGGACTCCCGCAACCACAGATACGCAGTATTTT. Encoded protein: CASSIGTPATTDTQYF.

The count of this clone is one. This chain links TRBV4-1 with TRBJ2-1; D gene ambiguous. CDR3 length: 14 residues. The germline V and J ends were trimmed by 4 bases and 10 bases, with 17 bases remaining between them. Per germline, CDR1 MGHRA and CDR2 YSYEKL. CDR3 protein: CASSPSRPIREQFF. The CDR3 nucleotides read TGCGCCAGCAGCCCCTCCCGCCCTATCCGCGAGCAGTTCTTC.

The CDR3 protein is CASSLGLQGGQETQYF. The CDR3 DNA sequence: TGTGCCAGCAGTTTAGGACTTCAGGGGGGCCAAGAGACCCAGTACTTC. This chain links TRBV28 with TRBJ2-5, with D possibly TRBD1 on 7 matching bases. The V end was cut by 2 bases, the J end by 1 base, with 14 bases between. CDR1 MDHEN and CDR2 SYDVKM come from the germline V gene. This CDR3 region has 16 residues.

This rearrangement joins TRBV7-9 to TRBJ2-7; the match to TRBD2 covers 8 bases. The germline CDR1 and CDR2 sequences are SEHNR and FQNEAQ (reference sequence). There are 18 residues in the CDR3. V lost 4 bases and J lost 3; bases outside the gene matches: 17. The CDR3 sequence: CASSSGQIRAGGSYEQYF. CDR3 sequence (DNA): TGTGCCAGCAGCTCCGGACAAATCCGGGCGGGGGGAAGCTACGAGCAGTACTTC.

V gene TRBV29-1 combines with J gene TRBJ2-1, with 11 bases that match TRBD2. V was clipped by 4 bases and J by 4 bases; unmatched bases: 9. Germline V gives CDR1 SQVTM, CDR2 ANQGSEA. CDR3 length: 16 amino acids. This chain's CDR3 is CSVVTSGTGGYNEQFF. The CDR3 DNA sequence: TGCAGCGTTGTGACTAGCGGGACTGGGGGTTACAATGAGCAGTTCTTC.

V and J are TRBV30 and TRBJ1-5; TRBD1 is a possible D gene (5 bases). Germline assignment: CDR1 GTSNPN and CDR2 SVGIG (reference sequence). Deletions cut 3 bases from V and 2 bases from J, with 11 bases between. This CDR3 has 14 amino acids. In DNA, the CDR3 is TGTGCCTGGAGGGTAGGCAGGGGCAATCAGCCCCAGCATTTT. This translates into CAWRVGRGNQPQHF.

The CDR3, as DNA: TGTGCCAGCAGCTCAGGACTAGGTAACTACAATGAGCAGTTCTTC. Translating it yields CASSSGLGNYNEQFF. This sequence joins TRBV7-3 and TRBJ2-1; 7 bases are a match to TRBD2. This CDR3 is 15 amino acids long. V gave up 4 bases and J gave up 3 bases; unmatched junction bases: 6. Per germline, CDR1 SGHTA and CDR2 FQGTGA.

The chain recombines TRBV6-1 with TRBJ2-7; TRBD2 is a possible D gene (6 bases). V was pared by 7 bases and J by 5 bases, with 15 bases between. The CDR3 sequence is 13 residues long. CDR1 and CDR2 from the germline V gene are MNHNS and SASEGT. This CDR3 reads CASKGVGSDEQYF. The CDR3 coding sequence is TGTGCCAGCAAGGGCGTCGGGAGCGACGAGCAGTACTTC.

CDR3 region: CASSGGDFVEQFF. The CDR3 DNA reads TGCGCCAGCAGCGGGGGGGACTTCGTTGAGCAGTTCTTC. V usage is TRBV5-1 and J usage is TRBJ2-1, with 7 nucleotides matching TRBD2. The J segment lost 9 bases and the V segment lost 4 bases, leaving 7 bases of the junction unmatched. The CDR3 is made up of 13 amino acids. In germline, CDR1 is SGHRS, CDR2 YFSETQ.

The CDR3 loop is CASSYSREPGELFF. CDR3 in DNA: TGTGCCAGCAGTTACTCGCGGGAGCCCGGGGAGCTGTTTTTT. V and J are TRBV6-5 and TRBJ2-2; 7 bases line up with TRBD2. Germline loops: CDR1 MNHEY, CDR2 SVGAGI. With V trimmed by 0 bases and J by 6 bases, 1 base remained unmatched. The CDR3 extends over 14 amino acids.

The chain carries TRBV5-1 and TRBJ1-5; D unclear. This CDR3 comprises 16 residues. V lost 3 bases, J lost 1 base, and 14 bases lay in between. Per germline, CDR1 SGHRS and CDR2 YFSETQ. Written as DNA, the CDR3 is TGCGCCAGCAGCTACGGCGACATGGCGAGCAATCAGCCCCAGCATTTT. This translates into CASSYGDMASNQPQHF. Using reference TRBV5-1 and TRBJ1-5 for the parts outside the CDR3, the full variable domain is KAGVTQTPRYLIKTRGQQVTLSCSPISGHRSVSWYQQTPGQGLQFLFEYFSETQRNKGNFPGRFSGRQFSNSRSEMNVSTLELGDSALYLCASSYGDMASNQPQHFGDGTRLSIL.

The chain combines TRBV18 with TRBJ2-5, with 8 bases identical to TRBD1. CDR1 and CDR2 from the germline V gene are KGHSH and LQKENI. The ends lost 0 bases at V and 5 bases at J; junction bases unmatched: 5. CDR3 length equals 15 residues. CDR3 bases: TGTGCCAGCTCACCACCCGGGACAGGTTGGGAGACCCAGTACTTC. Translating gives CASSPPGTGWETQYF.

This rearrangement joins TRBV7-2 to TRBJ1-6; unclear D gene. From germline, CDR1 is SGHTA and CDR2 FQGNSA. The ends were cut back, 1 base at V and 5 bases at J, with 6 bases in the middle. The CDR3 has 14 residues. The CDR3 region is CASSLGSNNSPLHF. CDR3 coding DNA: TGTGCCAGCAGCTTAGGGAGTAATAATTCACCCCTCCACTTT.